These T cell receptor beta chains were read from a single sample in a study of OX40 agonist ivuxolimab in advanced cancers. Profiled with immunoSEQ multiplex PCR; TCRdb holds only in-frame clones, not every one. The table has about 51,000 clones, under 90% seen once. The input for sequencing was CD4+ or CD8+ T cells sorted from blood, taken in a trial of the OX40 agonist ivuxolimab. The receptors here all came from an adult with an advanced solid tumor such as melanoma, head and neck, liver or kidney cancer. CDR3s include the opening cysteine and the closing phenylalanine or tryptophan. Fields, in order: CDR3 DNA, CDR3 protein, V gene, J gene, D gene, clone size. A D gene is named only where the DNA matches it firmly. Size is stated for part of the rows, as once, few or many counts, or as a class when the clone is expanded.

TGCGCCAGCAGCGTTTCCCGGGACAGAACCCTTTCCTCCTACGAGCAGTACTTC,CASSVSRDRTLSSYEQYF,TRBV5-1,TRBJ2-7,TRBD1,.
TGTGCCAGTAGTGGTGACCGGGACGAGCTGTTTTTT,CASSGDRDELFF,TRBV19,TRBJ2-2,.,.
TGTGCCAGCAGTGAATTGTCCCCCAGATACTATGGCTACACCTTC,CASSELSPRYYGYTF,TRBV6-1,TRBJ1-2,.,.
TGTGCCAGCAGCTCACCGACATTTTACTACAATGAGCAGTTCTTC,CASSSPTFYYNEQFF,TRBV7-9,TRBJ2-1,.,.
TGTGCCAGCAGCCCCCCCACCCTCGGGAATTCACCCCTCCACTTT,CASSPPTLGNSPLHF,TRBV7-9,TRBJ1-6,.,few
TGTGCCAGCAGCCTCGACTCTCTCTCCTACAATGAGCAGTTCTTC,CASSLDSLSYNEQFF,TRBV7-6,TRBJ2-1,.,.
TGTGCCAGTAGCGTATTCGACACTGAAGCTTTCTTT,CASSVFDTEAFF,TRBV19,TRBJ1-1,.,.
TGTGCCAGCAGCCCCAGGGACAAGAAGGGGTACGAGCAGTACTTC,CASSPRDKKGYEQYF,TRBV9,TRBJ2-7,.,.
TGCGCCAGCAGCTTGGCAGGGGAGGGCACTGAAGCTTTCTTT,CASSLAGEGTEAFF,TRBV5-1,TRBJ1-1,.,.
TGTGCCAGCAGTCGGGGGAATTACGAGCAGTACTTC,CASSRGNYEQYF,TRBV27,TRBJ2-7,.,once
TGTGCCAGCAGTGAGGGTAGTGCTTTCTTT,CASSEGSAFF,TRBV6-6,TRBJ1-1,.,few
TGTGCCAGCAGTTACATGGGGACTCAAGAGACCCAGTACTTC,CASSYMGTQETQYF,TRBV6-5,TRBJ2-5,.,.
TGTGCCAGCAGTTACGGGACAGGGATCTACAATGAGCAGTTCTTC,CASSYGTGIYNEQFF,TRBV6-5,TRBJ2-1,TRBD1,.
TGCAGTACCCAGGTGGATACGCAGTATTTT,CSTQVDTQYF,TRBV20-1,TRBJ2-3,.,.
TGTGCTGCGGGGGAAGGCAATCAGCCCCAGCATTTT,CAAGEGNQPQHF,TRBV28,TRBJ1-5,.,few
TGTGCCAGCAGCACCAGCACGGACGACCCCCAAGAGACCCAGTACTTC,CASSTSTDDPQETQYF,TRBV7-6,TRBJ2-5,.,.
TGTGCCTCCCGAAGGGAGGAAAGACAAGAGACCCAGTACTTC,CASRREERQETQYF,TRBV6-6,TRBJ2-5,.,.
TGCGCCAGCAGCCAGACCGATGAGGGCTATGGCTACACCTTC,CASSQTDEGYGYTF,TRBV4-1,TRBJ1-2,.,.
TGTGCCAGCACCCAGGACGGCTATAATTCACCCCTCCACTTT,CASTQDGYNSPLHF,TRBV6-5,TRBJ1-6,.,.
TGTGCCAGCAGCCTATACAAAGAGTACGAGCAGTACTTC,CASSLYKEYEQYF,TRBV4-2,TRBJ2-7,.,.
TGTGCCAGCAGTTTGGGGGCCGGGGAGACCCAGTACTTC,CASSLGAGETQYF,TRBV28,TRBJ2-5,.,.
TGTGCCAGCAGCCCCTCCGGGACTTATCTACACGAGCAGTACTTC,CASSPSGTYLHEQYF,TRBV5-6,TRBJ2-7,.,once
TGTGCCAGCAGCGTAGTAGGACAGGGGGCGGCCGGGGAGCTGTTTTTT,CASSVVGQGAAGELFF,TRBV9,TRBJ2-2,TRBD1,.
TGTGCCAGCAGCACCAGCGGGGGGTCCTACAATGAGCAGTTCTTC,CASSTSGGSYNEQFF,TRBV7-6,TRBJ2-1,TRBD2,once
TGTGCCAGCAGTTGGCAGAATGGCTATGGCTACACCTTC,CASSWQNGYGYTF,TRBV27,TRBJ1-2,.,.
TGTGCCAGCAGCGCAGGGACAGGGTTCGAGCAGTACTTC,CASSAGTGFEQYF,TRBV7-3,TRBJ2-7,TRBD1,.
TGTGCCAGCAGTTTAAGGAACAGCGGGGGGGCCAGTGAGCAGTTCTTC,CASSLRNSGGASEQFF,TRBV28,TRBJ2-1,TRBD2,.
TGTGCCAGCAGCACAGGACCGGGGTCCTACGAGCAGTACTTC,CASSTGPGSYEQYF,TRBV7-9,TRBJ2-7,.,.
TGTGCCAGCAGTTCCCGGATCTCGGGCAATCAGCCCCAGCATTTT,CASSSRISGNQPQHF,TRBV28,TRBJ1-5,.,.
TGTGCCAGCAACCGGCAGTACTTC,CASNRQYF,TRBV6-1,TRBJ2-7,.,.
TGTGCCAGCAGCTTAGCCGCGGGGTTACTCGCAGATACGCAGTATTTT,CASSLAAGLLADTQYF,TRBV7-2,TRBJ2-3,.,once
TGTGCCAGCAGCCACCGGGACACTTCCTACGAGCAGTACTTC,CASSHRDTSYEQYF,TRBV5-8,TRBJ2-7,.,.
TGTGCCAGCAGTTTACGGGGATTCGCGGGGGGGCCTGGCACAGATACGCAGTATTTT,CASSLRGFAGGPGTDTQYF,TRBV28,TRBJ2-3,TRBD2,.
TGTGCTAGTGGTCCTCCGGAGGCATCCTACAATGAGCAGTTCTTC,CASGPPEASYNEQFF,TRBV12-5,TRBJ2-1,.,.
TGTGCCAGCAGCTTCGGGACGGGCACGGGTGAGCAGTACTTC,CASSFGTGTGEQYF,TRBV5-4,TRBJ2-7,.,.
TGTGCCAGCAGCGGGACAGAAGCTTTCTTT,CASSGTEAFF,TRBV2,TRBJ1-1,.,.
TGTGCCAGTCACTTTGGAAACACCATATATTTT,CASHFGNTIYF,TRBV25-1,TRBJ1-3,.,.
TGTGCCAGCAGCGGGTGGGCGGAAAGCTCCTACGAGCAGTACTTC,CASSGWAESSYEQYF,TRBV5-4,TRBJ2-7,.,.
TGTGCTAGCAGCACTCTAGGGGGGGGAGATACGCAGTATTTT,CASSTLGGGDTQYF,TRBV7-7,TRBJ2-3,.,.
TGTGCCAGCAGCTTGGCACTAGATACGCAGTATTTT,CASSLALDTQYF,TRBV4-2,TRBJ2-3,.,few
TGTGCCAGCAGCTTAGGCGGGAGCTACAATGAGCAGTTCTTC,CASSLGGSYNEQFF,TRBV7-3,TRBJ2-1,TRBD2,.
TGTGCCAGCAGCACTACAGGGGGCGGTCAAGAGACCCAGTACTTC,CASSTTGGGQETQYF,TRBV7-9,TRBJ2-5,TRBD1,.
TGTGCCAGCAGAGGACAGACCGGGGAGCTGTTTTTT,CASRGQTGELFF,TRBV6-1,TRBJ2-2,.,.